The present TCR beta chain was sequenced within a study of cytomegalovirus exposure and HLA in healthy donors. Study-wide results and limits: The Asian-associated ancestry cluster reportedly had fewer N-insertions than the approximately 700-donor mean in a later analysis.

This clone was seen a single time. Its cognate antigen is unknown. This may be a read error, as it is one base from a much larger clone. Germline V gene sequence: CDR1 MNHNS, CDR2 SASEGT. CDR3 length: 16 amino acids. J gave up 1 base and V 4 bases, and 5 bases lay outside the gene matches. Primers for the PCR totalled 60 Vbeta and 13 Jbeta. As handled by the study authors: Counted up in a later analysis, unique TCR beta chains came to approximately 83 million, with around 10 million shared. The data were produced by immunoSEQ multiplex PCR, yet TCRdb's version contains in-frame clones alone and is incomplete. D and trimming were read from the DNA, whereas the V and J calls and clone size are those reported in that table. The sample has about 150,000 clones, 80% seen once.

The V gene is TRBV6-1, the J gene TRBJ2-3, with 10 bases fitting TRBD2. The source is a woman aged 40 to 55 in good health and CMV-seropositive. The sample consisted of PBMCs. The CDR3 sequence is CASSASGTSGTDTQYF. Here the CDR3 DNA reads TGTGCCAGCAGTGCCTCCGGGACTAGCGGCACAGATACGCAGTATTTT.